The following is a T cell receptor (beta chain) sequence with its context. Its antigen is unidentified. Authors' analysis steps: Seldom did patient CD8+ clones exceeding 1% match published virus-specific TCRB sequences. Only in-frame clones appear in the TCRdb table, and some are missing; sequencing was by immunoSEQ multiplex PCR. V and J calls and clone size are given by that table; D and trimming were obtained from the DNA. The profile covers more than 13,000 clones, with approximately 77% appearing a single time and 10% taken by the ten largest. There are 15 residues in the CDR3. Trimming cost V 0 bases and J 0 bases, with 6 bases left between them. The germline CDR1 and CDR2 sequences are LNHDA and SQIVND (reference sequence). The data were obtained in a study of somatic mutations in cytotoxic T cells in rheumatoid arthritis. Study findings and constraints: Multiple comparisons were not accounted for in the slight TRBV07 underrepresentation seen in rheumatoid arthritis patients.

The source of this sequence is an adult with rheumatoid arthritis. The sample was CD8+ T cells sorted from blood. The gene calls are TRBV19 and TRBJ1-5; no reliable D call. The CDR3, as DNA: TGTGCCAGTAGTATAGACGAGGGTAGCAATCAGCCCCAGCATTTT. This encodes CASSIDEGSNQPQHF.